This is a list of T cell receptor beta chains from one sample in a study of blood T cells in healthy people across ages. MiXCR was run by TCRdb on the 5' RACE reads, yielding one entry per CDR3 protein. Of about 1 million distinct CDR3 sequences detected, 40% to 55% appear once; the ten largest clones hold approximately 19%. The sample comprised blood. The receptors come from a woman aged 55-70 years in good health. The CDR3 runs from the conserved cysteine through the conserved F or W. A D gene is named only where the DNA matches it firmly. Size is omitted from some rows. Given values are once, few, many or a class for expanded clones.

CDR3nt: TGCAGTGCTAGGTCACTGGACAGGGCCTCCTACGAGCAGTACTTC; CDR3aa: CSARSLDRASYEQYF; j_gene: TRBJ2-7; abundance: many; d_gene: TRBD1; v_gene: TRBV20-1
CDR3nt: NA; CDR3aa: CASSYWGTGANVLTF; j_gene: TRBJ2-6; abundance: NA; d_gene: NA; v_gene: TRBV6-5
CDR3nt: TGTGCCAGCAGTTCAAGGCCCAGCTCCTACAATGAGCAGTTCTTC; CDR3aa: CASSSRPSSYNEQFF; j_gene: TRBJ2-1; abundance: NA; d_gene: NA; v_gene: TRBV6-6
CDR3nt: TGTGCCAGCAGCCAAACAGGGGTGGAAGAGACCCAGTACTTC; CDR3aa: CASSQTGVEETQYF; j_gene: TRBJ2-5; abundance: NA; d_gene: TRBD1; v_gene: TRBV3-1
CDR3nt: TGTGCCAGCAGTGAAGGGCCTGGGACAGGGGACAATGAGCAGTTCTTC; CDR3aa: CASSEGPGTGDNEQFF; j_gene: TRBJ2-1; abundance: NA; d_gene: TRBD1; v_gene: TRBV6-1
CDR3nt: TGTGCCAGCAGTCCTAAAATGGGGCAGCAAAGCTACGAGCAGTACTTC; CDR3aa: CASSPKMGQQSYEQYF; j_gene: TRBJ2-7; abundance: NA; d_gene: NA; v_gene: TRBV7-6
CDR3nt: TGTGCCAGCAGCCAACCGGAAAGGGTTAACTATGGCAACACCTTC; CDR3aa: CASSQPERVNYGNTF; j_gene: TRBJ1-2; abundance: NA; d_gene: NA; v_gene: TRBV4-2
CDR3nt: TGTGCCACCGGTCCAGCGGAGTCCAGCTCCTACAATGAGCAGTTCTTC; CDR3aa: CATGPAESSSYNEQFF; j_gene: TRBJ2-1; abundance: few; d_gene: NA; v_gene: TRBV24-1
CDR3nt: TGTGCCAGCAGTTTCTCAGGGGTAGGTGGCTACACCTTC; CDR3aa: CASSFSGVGGYTF; j_gene: TRBJ1-2; abundance: NA; d_gene: NA; v_gene: TRBV27
CDR3nt: TGTGCCAGCAGTGGGACGAGGGGGGTTAAGTTCTTC; CDR3aa: CASSGTRGVKFF; j_gene: TRBJ2-1; abundance: NA; d_gene: NA; v_gene: TRBV12-3/TRBV12-4
CDR3nt: TGTGCCGGCAGTTACATCGGGGGAGGCTACACCTTC; CDR3aa: CAGSYIGGGYTF; j_gene: TRBJ1-2; abundance: NA; d_gene: NA; v_gene: TRBV6-2/TRBV6-3
CDR3nt: TGTGCCAGCAGTTTGATAGACAGGGCCTTAAAAGAGACCCAGTACTTC; CDR3aa: CASSLIDRALKETQYF; j_gene: TRBJ2-5; abundance: few; d_gene: TRBD1; v_gene: TRBV28
CDR3nt: TGTGCCAGCAGCTTAGACCAGAGCCGCACAGATACGCAGTATTTT; CDR3aa: CASSLDQSRTDTQYF; j_gene: TRBJ2-3; abundance: NA; d_gene: NA; v_gene: TRBV7-2
CDR3nt: TGTGCCAGCTCCCCCTGGGGGACAGGGAAGGAGGAGACCCAGTACTTC; CDR3aa: CASSPWGTGKEETQYF; j_gene: TRBJ2-5; abundance: few; d_gene: TRBD1; v_gene: TRBV28
CDR3nt: TGTGCCAGCAGCTTAGGATGGATGGACAACTCCTATGGCTACACCTTC; CDR3aa: CASSLGWMDNSYGYTF; j_gene: TRBJ1-2; abundance: NA; d_gene: NA; v_gene: TRBV7-8
CDR3nt: TGTGCCAGCAGTTTTCGCCCTATCACCTACGAGCAGTACTTC; CDR3aa: CASSFRPITYEQYF; j_gene: TRBJ2-7; abundance: NA; d_gene: NA; v_gene: TRBV12-3/TRBV12-4
CDR3nt: TGTGCCAGCAGTTCCCCGAGCGGGAGAGGGGGACAAGAGACCCAGTACTTC; CDR3aa: CASSSPSGRGGQETQYF; j_gene: TRBJ2-5; abundance: NA; d_gene: TRBD2; v_gene: TRBV6-2/TRBV6-3
CDR3nt: TGTGCCAGCAGCCAACAGGGTGCAAATGAAAAACTGTTTTTT; CDR3aa: CASSQQGANEKLFF; j_gene: TRBJ1-4; abundance: few; d_gene: NA; v_gene: TRBV13
CDR3nt: TGCAGCGTTGAAAGACTAGCGGGAGACTCCTACGAGCAGTACTTC; CDR3aa: CSVERLAGDSYEQYF; j_gene: TRBJ2-7; abundance: few; d_gene: TRBD2; v_gene: TRBV29-1
CDR3nt: TGCAGTGCTATGACAGTGGGGGAGACCCAGTACTTC; CDR3aa: CSAMTVGETQYF; j_gene: TRBJ2-5; abundance: NA; d_gene: NA; v_gene: TRBV20-1
CDR3nt: TGTGCCAGCAGTGCCGGGACTAGTACTAAGACCCAGTACTTC; CDR3aa: CASSAGTSTKTQYF; j_gene: TRBJ2-5; abundance: NA; d_gene: TRBD2; v_gene: TRBV12-3/TRBV12-4
CDR3nt: TGTGCCAGCGCCCCAGGGGGCGGGCAGCCCCAGCATTTT; CDR3aa: CASAPGGGQPQHF; j_gene: TRBJ1-5; abundance: NA; d_gene: TRBD1; v_gene: TRBV11-2
CDR3nt: TGCGCCAGCAGCTTGGCACTAGCAGGGAAAGGCTACGAGCAGTACTTC; CDR3aa: CASSLALAGKGYEQYF; j_gene: TRBJ2-7; abundance: NA; d_gene: NA; v_gene: TRBV5-1
CDR3nt: TGTGCCAGCCTCCGGGACAGCAACAATGAGCAGTTCTTC; CDR3aa: CASLRDSNNEQFF; j_gene: TRBJ2-1; abundance: few; d_gene: TRBD1; v_gene: TRBV12-3/TRBV12-4
CDR3nt: TGTGCCAGCAGCTTAGACAGTCTCCTAGCCAAAAACATTCAGTACTTC; CDR3aa: CASSLDSLLAKNIQYF; j_gene: TRBJ2-4; abundance: few; d_gene: NA; v_gene: TRBV11-2
CDR3nt: TGCAGCGTTGAGGGCGGGAGGGACTACAATGAGCAGTTCTTC; CDR3aa: CSVEGGRDYNEQFF; j_gene: TRBJ2-1; abundance: NA; d_gene: TRBD2; v_gene: TRBV29-1